These T cell receptor beta chains were read from a single sample in a study of T cell repertoires in cytomegalovirus infection. Each CDR3 protein is one row after TCRdb ran MiXCR on the reads. The table lists a few hundred thousand distinct CDR3 sequences, approximately 13% of them singletons. Sequencing was carried out using PBMCs. Receptors originate from a human donor in good health (CMV status not recorded). Some clones in this sample may be carry-over from other donors' samples. Both conserved end residues are part of each CDR3. Fields, in order: V gene, D gene, CDR3 length, clone size, J gene, CDR3 protein, CDR3 DNA. A D gene is named only where the DNA matches it firmly. Part of the rows lack a size; the others show once, few, many or a class for expanded clones.

TRBV6-2/TRBV6-3	.	14	.	TRBJ2-1	CASSYVEGRDEQFF	TGTGCCAGCAGTTACGTAGAGGGGCGCGATGAGCAGTTCTTC
TRBV15	TRBD1	15	.	TRBJ2-2	CATSSRDRNTGELFF	TGTGCCACCAGCAGCCGGGACAGGAATACCGGGGAGCTGTTTTTT
TRBV7-2	TRBD2	13	few	TRBJ2-4	CASSRGGGYIQYF	TGTGCCAGCAGCCGGGGGGGGGGGTACATTCAGTACTTC
TRBV7-7	TRBD2	16	.	TRBJ2-1	CASSETQTSGSDEQFF	TGTGCTAGCAGCGAGACGCAGACTAGCGGGAGCGATGAGCAGTTCTTC
TRBV7-2	.	15	many	TRBJ2-1	CASRLVAGSYNEQFF	TGTGCCAGCAGGCTGGTAGCTGGCTCCTACAATGAGCAGTTCTTC
TRBV28	.	16	many	TRBJ1-2	CASSLFSGHQSGGYTF	TGTGCCAGCAGTTTATTTTCGGGACACCAATCCGGTGGCTACACCTTC
TRBV6-1	.	15	.	TRBJ1-5	CASRIVINSNQPQHF	TGTGCCAGCCGGATCGTAATAAATAGCAATCAGCCCCAGCATTTT
TRBV6-4	TRBD1	15	.	TRBJ2-1	CASRTGTGGYNEQFF	TGTGCCAGCAGAACCGGGACAGGGGGCTACAATGAGCAGTTCTTC
TRBV5-1	.	14	many	TRBJ1-3	CASSGSNSGNTIYF	TGCGCCAGCAGCGGGTCTAACTCTGGAAACACCATATATTTT
TRBV19	.	15	.	TRBJ2-7	CASSLGTDAPYEQYF	TGTGCCAGTAGTCTCGGGACCGACGCCCCTTACGAGCAGTACTTC
TRBV2	TRBD2	13	.	TRBJ2-7	CARGTSGGYEQYF	TGTGCCCGGGGGACTAGCGGGGGCTACGAGCAGTACTTC
TRBV28	.	11	.	TRBJ1-1	CASSLRTEAFF	TGTGCCAGCAGTTTAAGGACTGAAGCTTTCTTT
TRBV7-2	TRBD2	13	many	TRBJ2-5	CASGHIGGETQYF	TGTGCCAGCGGTCATATCGGGGGGGAGACCCAGTACTTC
TRBV7-6	TRBD1	16	few	TRBJ1-6	CASSFQTGERRSPLHF	TGTGCCAGCAGCTTCCAGACAGGGGAGCGAAGGTCACCCCTCCACTTT
TRBV4-2	TRBD1	17	.	TRBJ2-5	CASSQERRDRDRETQYF	TGTGCCAGCAGCCAAGAAAGGAGGGACAGGGATCGGGAGACCCAGTACTTC
TRBV7-2	.	15	.	TRBJ1-4	CASSPRSGKNEKLFF	TGTGCCAGCAGCCCAAGGAGCGGGAAAAATGAAAAACTGTTTTTT
TRBV4-1	.	15	many	TRBJ1-2	CASSQFTGNDYGYTF	TGCGCCAGCAGCCAGTTTACAGGGAACGACTATGGCTACACCTTC
TRBV6-5	.	13	.	TRBJ1-4	CASSLKGNEKLFF	TGTGCCAGCAGTCTTAAGGGGAATGAAAAACTGTTTTTT
TRBV7-3	TRBD2	20	many	TRBJ2-3	CASSLTPPGTSGGSTDTQYF	TGTGCCAGCAGCTTAACGCCCCCCGGGACTAGCGGGGGTAGCACAGATACGCAGTATTTT
TRBV12-3/TRBV12-4	TRBD1	16	many	TRBJ2-7	CASSLGTQGLLDEQYF	TGTGCCAGCAGTTTGGGGACACAGGGGCTTTTGGACGAGCAGTACTTC
TRBV28	.	12	.	TRBJ1-5	CASRGEVQPQHF	TGTGCCAGCAGGGGGGAGGTTCAGCCCCAGCATTTT
TRBV3-1	.	13	once	TRBJ2-1	CASSLRPAVEQFF	TGTGCCAGCAGCCTACGACCTGCGGTGGAGCAGTTCTTC
TRBV7-6	.	13	many	TRBJ1-5	CASSLEVGGEQHF	TGTGCCAGCAGCTTAGAGGTCGGAGGGGAACAGCATTTT
TRBV12-5	TRBD2	16	few	TRBJ2-1	CASGFPSGRSHNEQFF	TGTGCTAGTGGTTTTCCTAGCGGGCGCTCGCACAATGAGCAGTTCTTC
TRBV20-1	TRBD1	12	.	TRBJ2-7	CSASPGTGQPHF	TGCAGTGCAAGTCCCGGGACAGGCCAACCGCACTTC
TRBV20-1	TRBD2	16	many	TRBJ2-2	CSARDSTSGDTGELFF	TGCAGTGCTAGAGATAGTACTAGCGGAGACACCGGGGAGCTGTTTTTT
TRBV7-8	.	14	many	TRBJ2-7	CASSLGSKGYEQYF	TGTGCCAGCAGCTTAGGGAGTAAAGGGTACGAGCAGTACTTC
TRBV7-2	.	14	many	TRBJ2-3	CASSRTQNTDTQYF	TGTGCCAGCAGCCGGACACAAAACACAGATACGCAGTATTTT
TRBV28	.	16	.	TRBJ1-5	CASSLKREGANQPQHF	TGTGCCAGCAGTTTGAAGAGGGAAGGAGCAAATCAGCCCCAGCATTTT
TRBV7-9	TRBD2	15	many	TRBJ2-7	CASTPQAGLTYEQYF	TGTGCCAGCACCCCCCAAGCGGGGCTTACCTACGAGCAGTACTTC
TRBV7-2	TRBD2	15	few	TRBJ2-5	CASSFVGRWEGTQYF	TGTGCCAGCAGCTTTGTCGGTCGGTGGGAGGGGACCCAGTACTTC
TRBV6-2/TRBV6-3	.	15	many	TRBJ2-5	CASSYLAAGRETQYF	TGTGCCAGCAGTTACTTGGCCGCGGGGAGGGAGACCCAGTACTTC
TRBV7-3	TRBD2	15	many	TRBJ2-7	CASSLGLAGVEEQYF	TGTGCCAGCAGCTTAGGACTAGCGGGAGTGGAGGAGCAGTACTTC
TRBV7-8	.	16	many	TRBJ2-4	CASSLVWAGAKNIQYF	TGTGCCAGCAGCTTAGTATGGGCAGGGGCTAAAAACATTCAGTACTTC
TRBV14	.	14	.	TRBJ2-7	CASSQESGSYEQYF	TGTGCCAGCAGCCAAGAAAGCGGTTCCTACGAGCAGTACTTC
TRBV6-5	.	13	few	TRBJ1-5	CASGRDGDQPQHF	TGTGCCAGCGGCAGGGATGGGGATCAGCCCCAGCATTTT
TRBV7-9	TRBD2	16	.	TRBJ2-5	CASSLATSQGRETQYF	TGTGCCAGCAGCTTAGCGACTAGCCAGGGTCGGGAGACCCAGTACTTC
TRBV12-3/TRBV12-4	TRBD1	15	many	TRBJ2-2	CASSPGTGNTGELFF	TGTGCCAGCAGTCCCGGGACAGGGAACACCGGGGAGCTGTTTTTT
TRBV29-1	.	14	.	TRBJ1-2	CSVEDIQDDYGYTF	TGCAGCGTTGAAGATATACAGGATGATTATGGCTACACCTTC
TRBV24-1	.	15	many	TRBJ2-1	CATSDPRPGNNEQFF	TGTGCCACCAGTGATCCCCGGCCGGGGAACAATGAGCAGTTCTTC
TRBV5-1	TRBD2	14	few	TRBJ2-2	CASSLALAAGELFF	TGCGCCAGCAGCTTGGCTCTAGCGGCCGGGGAGCTGTTTTTT